These 26 T cell receptor beta chains share one sample of origin, sequenced in a study of CD8 T cells in ankylosing spondylitis. Antigens of these TCRs are unknown. TCRdb re-derived calls from the 5' RACE reads in MiXCR, one entry per CDR3 protein. This sample has more than 600,000 distinct CDR3 sequences, with over 15% found just once. The study, taken as a whole, reports: Seemingly distinctive of ankylosing spondylitis blood was a TCR beta motif formed by eight highly homologous variants.

Specimen: blood, either unsorted or a sorted T cell fraction (not recorded which). The receptors were gathered from a male donor with ankylosing spondylitis.

The chain employs TRBV20-1 and TRBJ1-2, with TRBD1 matching 8 bases. V lost 3 bases to trimming and J lost 1 base; unmatched junction nucleotides: 4. Germline loops: CDR1 DFQATT, CDR2 SNEGSKA (reference sequence). The CDR3 extends over 14 amino acids. This CDR3 reads CSASGQGGNYGYTF. DNA for the CDR3: TGCAGTGCTAGTGGACAGGGCGGTAACTATGGCTACACCTTC.

The V and J genes are TRBV6-4 and TRBJ2-1; TRBD2 matches 10 bases. J gave up 3 bases and V 6 bases, and 5 bases lay outside the gene matches. The CDR3 consists of 15 residues. Looked up from germline, CDR1 is MRHNA and CDR2 is SNTAGT. The CDR3: CASSPAGGDYNEQFF. CDR3 DNA: TGTGCCAGCAGCCCAGCGGGGGGGGACTACAATGAGCAGTTCTTC.

The chain uses TRBV27 and TRBJ1-4; D possibly corresponds to TRBD1 (5 bases). CDR1 and CDR2 (germline): MNHEY, SMNVEV (reference sequence). This CDR3 contains 15 residues. Trimming removed 5 bases from V and 8 bases from J, with 18 bases in between. As DNA, the CDR3 is TGTGCCAGCAGTGGGGGGGAGGACCCGGGGGAAAAACTGTTTTTT. This codes for CASSGGEDPGEKLFF.

The V call is TRBV29-1, the J call TRBJ2-5; the D gene is possibly TRBD2 (6 bases). CDR3 length: 14 residues. Germline V lookup: CDR1 SQVTM, CDR2 ANQGSEA. Trimming cost V 1 base and J 1 base, with 10 bases left between them. The CDR3 DNA follows: TGCAGCGTTGAAGGTAGCGGCTCCCAAGAGACCCAGTACTTC. Amino acids: CSVEGSGSQETQYF.

The table lists this clonotype with many counts. The chain employs TRBV27 and TRBJ1-6; D uncertain. The germline CDR1 and CDR2 sequences are MNHEY and SMNVEV (reference sequence). This CDR3 is 13 amino acids long. The ends were cut back, 8 bases at V and 9 bases at J, with 14 bases in the middle. The CDR3 DNA reads TGTGCCAGCCGCGGATACAGTGGTTCACCCCTCCACTTT. Residues: CASRGYSGSPLHF.

The rearrangement links TRBV7-6 to TRBJ2-2, with TRBD2 matching over 15 bases. CDR1 is SGHVS, CDR2 FNYEAQ, per germline. This CDR3 has 17 amino acids. The trim removed 4 bases at V and 1 base at J, leaving 1 base unmatched. The CDR3 nucleotides are TGTGCCAGCAGCTGGACTAGCGGGAGGGTGAACACCGGGGAGCTGTTTTTT. Translated, it gives CASSWTSGRVNTGELFF.

This clonotype has a handful of counts. The CDR3 DNA reads as TGCGCCAGCAGGTGGGGGACAGACCAAGAGACCCAGTACTTC. Amino acids: CASRWGTDQETQYF. This rearrangement joins TRBV5-1 to TRBJ2-5, with 7 bases aligning to TRBD1. Trimming took 5 bases from V and 0 from J; bases not matched to a gene: 4. Germline values: CDR1 SGHRS, CDR2 YFSETQ. The CDR3 sequence is 14 residues long.

This clonotype was observed a few times. The chain carries TRBV7-2 and TRBJ2-5; TRBD1 matches at 9 bases. Germline loops: CDR1 SGHTA, CDR2 FQGNSA. CDR3 length equals 18 residues. Trimming at V came to 6 bases and at J to 0 bases, leaving 14 bases not matched to a gene. CDR3 sequence: CASSLPQGTGPYQETQYF. The CDR3 DNA reads TGTGCCAGCAGTTTACCGCAGGGGACAGGGCCGTACCAAGAGACCCAGTACTTC.

The rearrangement links TRBV6-1 to TRBJ2-7, with TRBD2 matching 9 bases. CDR1 is MNHNS and CDR2 is SASEGT in the germline V gene. V trimming: 5 bases; J trimming: 4 bases; junction bases outside the gene matches: 9. CDR3 length equals 15 residues. Here the CDR3 reads CASSKSLAGVYEQYF. In DNA, the CDR3 is TGTGCCAGCAGTAAATCATTAGCGGGAGTATACGAGCAGTACTTC.

This clonotype was seen a handful of times. The CDR3 region has the DNA TGCGCCAGCAGCCTACGACCCGGGACAGGGTTCGCCTATGGCTACACCTTC. Protein: CASSLRPGTGFAYGYTF. The genes are TRBV5-1 and TRBJ1-2, with 9 nucleotides matching TRBD1. V lost 4 bases to trimming and J lost 4 bases; unmatched junction nucleotides: 14. The CDR3 has 17 residues. CDR1 is SGHRS and CDR2 is YFSETQ in the germline V gene.

The V call is TRBV12-3 or TRBV12-4, the J call TRBJ1-2; maybe TRBD1 (6 bases). V was shortened by 5 bases and J by 4 bases, with 11 bases between the two germline ends. The CDR3 covers 13 residues. This chain's CDR3 is CASSPDRPYGYTF. For the CDR3, the DNA is TGTGCCAGCAGTCCCGACAGGCCCTATGGCTACACCTTC.

The chain combines TRBV12-3 or TRBV12-4 with TRBJ1-4, with D hard to call. V dropped 6 bases and J dropped 7 bases, with 12 bases sitting between them. The CDR3 is 13 amino acids. CDR3 sequence reads: CASSLIEGEKLFF. The CDR3 DNA follows: TGTGCCAGCAGCCTAATAGAGGGTGAAAAACTGTTTTTT.

This clonotype was counted between two and nine times. The rearrangement uses TRBV18 and TRBJ1-2, with TRBD1 identical over 8 bases. Trimming at V came to 3 bases and at J to 8 bases, leaving 5 bases not matched to a gene. The V gene's germline CDR1 is KGHSH and CDR2 LQKENI. The CDR3 is made up of 13 amino acids. The CDR3, as DNA: TGTGCCAGCTCACCCCAGGGGGCGGACGGCTACACCTTC. Its translation: CASSPQGADGYTF.

The genes are TRBV7-2 and TRBJ1-2; unclear D gene. Germline V gene sequence: CDR1 SGHTA, CDR2 FQGNSA. CDR3 length: 13 amino acids. The germline V and J ends were trimmed by 5 bases and 8 bases, with 15 bases remaining between them. DNA of the CDR3: TGTGCCAGCAGCCCGGCCGATTATAAGGGCTACACCTTC. As protein: CASSPADYKGYTF.

V gene TRBV29-1 combines with J gene TRBJ2-2, with D hard to call. The CDR3 has 12 residues. Trimming pared 3 bases from V and 3 bases from J, leaving 5 bases between. The germline gives CDR1 SQVTM, CDR2 ANQGSEA. CDR3 in amino acids: CSVEGYTGELFF. The CDR3 DNA reads TGCAGCGTTGAGGGGTACACCGGGGAGCTGTTTTTT.

This clonotype has just a few counts. This rearrangement joins TRBV7-3 to TRBJ2-1, with 10 bases lining up with TRBD2. This CDR3 is built from 15 residues. With V trimmed by 1 base and J by 5 bases, 2 bases remained unmatched. Germline lookup yields CDR1 SGHTA and CDR2 FQGTGA. CDR3 in amino acids: CASSLNLAGDNEQFF. The CDR3 DNA reads as TGTGCCAGCAGCTTAAACCTAGCGGGGGACAATGAGCAGTTCTTC.

This chain joins TRBV30 and TRBJ2-7; TRBD2 matches at 7 bases. This CDR3 is 12 amino acids long. Germline V CDR1 and CDR2: GTSNPN, SVGIG (reference sequence). The junction had 0 bases not matched to a gene; V was cut back by 2 bases and J by 2 bases. The CDR3 sequence: CAWSSGAYEQYF. The CDR3 DNA reads as TGTGCCTGGAGTAGCGGGGCCTACGAGCAGTACTTC.

The chain couples TRBV20-1 to TRBJ2-1; D perhaps matches TRBD2 (5 bases). CDR3 length equals 11 residues. CDR1 DFQATT and CDR2 SNEGSKA come from the germline V gene (reference sequence). V was pared by 1 base and J by 10 bases, with 8 bases between. The CDR3 bases are TGCAGTGCTAGAGGTCCGGGGGAGCAGTTCTTC. Its translation is CSARGPGEQFF.

This clonotype has more than one count but fewer than ten. The chain combines TRBV4-2 with TRBJ1-1; D uncertain. Trimming took 0 bases from V and 5 from J, leaving 13 bases between them. This CDR3 is built from 15 residues. Germline CDR1 reads LGHNA; CDR2 reads YNFKEQ. The DNA of the CDR3 is TGTGCCAGCAGCCAAGAATATGAATGGAGGACTGAAGCTTTCTTT. Its translation is CASSQEYEWRTEAFF.

This chain links TRBV24-1 with TRBJ1-1; D call uncertain. The V end lost 10 bases, the J end lost 4 bases, and 18 bases lay between the germline ends. The CDR3 extends over 14 amino acids. Looked up from germline, CDR1 is KGHDR and CDR2 is SFDVKD. CDR3 nucleotide sequence: TGTGCCACACATCCCCCCTCGTATGGCACTGAAGCTTTCTTT. It translates to CATHPPSYGTEAFF.

The table lists this clonotype with many counts. The V call is TRBV12-3 or TRBV12-4, the J call TRBJ1-2; D gene uncertain. The CDR3 contains 11 residues. V was shortened by 3 bases and J by 8 bases, with 7 bases between the two germline ends. The DNA for the CDR3 is TGTGCCAGCAGTTTGGGGAAGGGCTACACCTTC. This codes for CASSLGKGYTF.

The gene calls are TRBV7-6 and TRBJ2-1; TRBD1 matches at 9 bases. The CDR3 covers 15 residues. The J segment lost 8 bases and the V segment lost 3 bases, leaving 8 bases of the junction unmatched. CDR1 SGHVS and CDR2 FNYEAQ come from the germline V gene. CDR3 bases: TGTGCCAGCAGCTTTACAGGGGGCGAATCCCATGAGCAGTTCTTC. It specifies CASSFTGGESHEQFF.

The chain is built from TRBV7-9 and TRBJ2-7; possible D gene TRBD1, 7 bases. V lost 6 bases and J 2 bases, leaving 14 bases between the germline ends. The length of the CDR3 is 14 residues. The germline V gene has CDR1 SEHNR and CDR2 FQNEAQ (reference sequence). The CDR3: CASSSGGTTYEQYF. The CDR3 nucleotides read TGTGCCAGCAGTTCAGGGGGGACCACCTACGAGCAGTACTTC.

The V gene is TRBV12-3 or TRBV12-4, the J gene TRBJ1-1, with D perhaps TRBD1 (5 bases). This CDR3 spans 16 amino acids. The V end was cut by 4 bases, the J end by 1 base, with 16 bases between. CDR3 nucleotides: TGTGCCAGCAGTTCAATTATGGGACTGCAGAACACTGAAGCTTTCTTT. Translation: CASSSIMGLQNTEAFF.

This chain connects TRBV6-4 to TRBJ2-1, with 8 bases lining up with TRBD1. The CDR3 length is 14 residues. Germline V gene data show CDR1 as MRHNA and CDR2 as SNTAGT. V was clipped by 6 bases and J by 4 bases; unmatched bases: 5. The CDR3 reads CASSQGQEYNEQFF. The CDR3 nucleotides read TGTGCCAGCAGCCAGGGACAGGAATACAATGAGCAGTTCTTC.

The genes are TRBV28 and TRBJ2-1, with D perhaps matching TRBD1 or TRBD2 (5 bases each). V was trimmed by 5 bases and J by 4 bases, leaving 18 bases between them. The CDR3 is 16 residues long. Germline V CDR1 and CDR2: MDHEN, SYDVKM. As DNA, the CDR3 is TGTGCCAGCAGTCCTTACTCCGGGACGGTATACAATGAGCAGTTCTTC. This codes for CASSPYSGTVYNEQFF.